What follows describes a single TCR beta chain. No cognate antigen has been identified for it. No per-base quality is available; no much larger clone lies one base away. These data are taken from a study of cytomegalovirus exposure and HLA in healthy donors (dated by TCRdb to 2016 to 2017). About the investigation overall: An earlier analysis of about 560 of the donors reported 276 Gb of sequence data and 95 million to 130 million unique TCR beta sequences obtained from about 200 million T cells. An early release that covered several hundred HLA-typed donors contained around 300 gigabases of sequencing data and 65 million to 100 million unique TCR sequences. The genetic ancestry cluster associated with self-reported Caucasian donors included approximately 85% of the 300 to 450 genotyped donors. The aim of the study was to test whether cataloging public T cell receptors could identify signatures of past pathogen exposure. The study profiled the T cell repertoires of more than 500 subjects by immunosequencing and related them to cytomegalovirus serostatus. Along with the approximately 650-subject first cohort, a separate validation cohort of over a hundred different subjects was used. To predict cytomegalovirus infection status, the study combined high-throughput TCR immunosequencing, statistical association of individual TCRs with disease status, and machine learning. To study patterns of TCR occurrence, a later analysis re-analyzed previously published TCR beta repertoires from 666 donors and added high-resolution HLA genotyping. Rather than drawing on any new phenotypic data, the later analysis identified candidate immune exposures from TCR beta sequences and the way those sequences occurred across donors. In an earlier analysis of 587 of the donors, high-throughput TCR beta sequencing was used to judge whether each TCR beta V gene segment behaved as functional or pseudogenic. Donor age, sex, ethnicity and CMV serostatus were compiled together with the repertoire data. A later genetic analysis used genome-wide SNP genotypes for about 60% of the 666 donors, treating that subset as a discovery cohort. Every repertoire in the discovery cohort had been generated on one and the same sequencing platform. Both class I and class II loci were covered by HLA typing, at four-digit resolution. The number of donors typed differed by locus, with roughly 629-640 for A, B, C, DRB1 and DQB1, 522 for DQA1, 600 to 610 for DPA1, and 400 to 490 for DPB1. Roughly 5 DR-DQ haplotypes were treated as single units for association and clustering because of strong linkage in the cohort. Across under 500 genotyped donors of the cohort, an average of approximately 240,000 unique TCR beta nucleotide sequences per donor were sequenced, and 15% to 20% of those sequences were non-productive.

The cohort was made up of 666 healthy bone marrow donors. All cohort members were sampled while nominally healthy, although unrecorded immune exposures were likely present. The donor was CMV seronegative and belonged to the group of under 400 seronegative cohort members. Every donor gave a peripheral blood sample, and the peripheral blood mononuclear cells from that sample were used for TCR beta sequencing. Genomic DNA was extracted from the blood cell samples with the Qiagen DNeasy Blood Extraction Kit. From cysteine to phenylalanine, the CDR3 is 16 amino acids long. Only the CDR3 DNA is retained, 48 bases long and in frame from the first base. Trimming accounts for 7 bases at V and 0 bases at J, while the number of junction bases matched to no gene is 6. Libraries came from the immunoSEQ multiplex PCR assay. For the multiplex PCR, a mixture combining 60 forward primers for TCR Vbeta segments and 13 reverse primers for TCR Jbeta segments was used. Amplification of the CDR3 region of rearranged TCR beta genes was performed with a multiplex PCR assay on genomic DNA. Amplified TCR beta libraries were sequenced as 87-base-pair reads on the Illumina HiSeq System. The authors' analysis ran thus. Across the 670 or so repertoires, a later analysis counted 60 million to 90 million unique TCR beta chains, 9.5 million to 12 million of which were shared by at least two donors. To remove PCR and sequencing errors, raw reads were error-corrected and collapsed into unique sequences using a nearest-neighbor algorithm that merged closely related sequences. V, D and J gene segments were assigned by aligning CDR3 sequences to IMGT reference sequences. Each retained sequence needed at least a six-nucleotide match to both a V gene segment and a J gene segment. A rearrangement counted as productive if the CDR3 had no stop codons and remained in frame with V and J, and every other rearrangement counted as non-productive. Following IMGT convention, CDR3 was defined as the stretch from the second conserved V-encoded cysteine to the conserved J-encoded phenylalanine. The earlier analysis of fewer than 700 of the donors excluded sequences that lacked an unambiguous match to a single V gene segment. An earlier analysis of approximately 590 of the donors classified V segments as functional when productive rearrangements were above 56.7% and as segregating when the standard deviation between donors was above 5%. To diagnose cytomegalovirus status from the catalog of TCR beta chain sequences, a statistical classification framework was built. V and J gene assignment, in a later analysis, came from comparing TCR nucleotide sequences with IMGT/GENE-DB human TR gene sequences. In a later analysis, CDR3 sequences and most-parsimonious VDJ recombination scenarios were assigned using the TCRdist pipeline. A later analysis defined each TCR beta chain by its CDR3 amino acid sequence plus V-gene family, and excluded reads lacking a unique V-gene family. A later analysis removed 592 highly shared, low-generation-probability nucleotide sequences to deal with suspected cross-contamination and a sequencing artifact. For each public chain, a later analysis derived a clonal expansion index from normalized ranks of inferred template counts within each repertoire. Generation probabilities in a later analysis came from a VDJ recombination model fitted to out-of-frame rearrangements, and those results were checked against IGoR. In a later analysis, TCR-TCR, TCR-HLA and TCR-CMV co-occurrence was scored with hypergeometric tests, and a repertoire-size bias correction was applied to TCR pairs. A later analysis estimated false discovery rates by permuting HLA or CMV assignments 20 times. In a later analysis, co-occurring TCRs were grouped using DBSCAN, and TCRdist sequence similarity was added for clustering within HLA-allele-positive subsets. For co-occurrence clustering, repertoires with fewer than 30,000 or more than 120,000 public chains were excluded, along with a handful of repertoires with anomalous nucleotide sharing. TCRdb provides this immuneACCESS table in a form limited to in-frame rearrangements. Some clones are lacking; in checked studies, under half of them reflect an unresolved V gene, and why the rest are absent is not known. V and J calls and clone size come straight from that table; D and trimming were deduced from the DNA. The sample table contains some 120,000 clones; only one count was recorded for around 75% of them. The ten most abundant clones make up 3.1% of the sample.

Here is what the overall study found, with its caveats: In both the original and validation cohorts, the classifier was reported to diagnose cytomegalovirus status with high specificity and sensitivity. A group of highly shared sequence variants was considered likely to be a technical artifact of the sequencing pipeline. Because counts were too low, 15 or so rarely observed V segments, including chromosome 9 orphons, were excluded from the earlier analysis of some 590 of the donors. CMV serostatus was the only immune exposure information available for the cohort. According to a later genetic analysis, donors in an Asian-associated ancestry cluster had fewer N-insertions in productive TCRs than the approximately 650-donor mean. Correlated functional status among segregating V segments might reflect linkage disequilibrium, but an unknown experimental factor could not be ruled out. A further reported finding was that TCR beta sequences accurately predicted the HLA-A and HLA-B alleles for most subjects in the first cohort. In an earlier analysis of 587 of the donors, most TCR beta V segments appeared in productive rearrangements about 90% or about 30% of the time, broadly matching IMGT annotations. In the study, around 150 TCR beta chains were listed as associated with cytomegalovirus. According to the authors, the approach could potentially be generalized to other disease states and immunological phenotypes. Across donors, most TCR sequences were observed very rarely, whereas some public TCRs were present in many individuals. The 87-base-pair reads could not distinguish some IMGT-functional V segments, including TRBV6-2 and TRBV6-3, so those segments were excluded. Because HLA typing was unavailable for some donors at each locus, only the typed subset was used in association tests. A later genetic analysis associated a missense DCLRE1C variant with V-gene and J-gene trimming of TCR beta chains, and an independent cohort replicated the association. Strong co-occurrence of HLA alleles, especially DR and DQ, made assigning TCR associations to individual alleles difficult. A later analysis reported that several top co-occurrence clusters appeared linked to parvovirus B19, influenza, CMV and Epstein-Barr virus. A few of the identified cytomegalovirus-associated TCR beta chains were confirmed in vitro to be specific for cytomegalovirus antigens. The cohort was sequenced for TCR beta chains only, and without alpha or paired-chain data the features that could be detected were limited. Most CMV-associated TCR beta chains appeared to be HLA-restricted in a later analysis, and the HLA associations seemed to be driven largely by CMV exposure. In a later analysis, HLA-associated TCR beta chains were found to be more clonally expanded and to have lower generation probabilities than equally common non-associated chains. At a false discovery rate of 0.05, a later analysis linked fewer than 20,000 TCR beta sequences to specific HLA alleles. The presence/absence analyses assumed that sequencing depth was roughly uniform across donors, and that assumption may not be true. In a later analysis, TCR association rates were found to vary across HLA loci, with the most associated TCRs seen for DRB1 alleles and the fewest for HLA-C alleles.

The specimen was PBMCs. The source is a man under 40 in good health and CMV-seronegative. In this chain, TRBV23-1 is recombined with TRBJ2-2; 9 middle bases align to TRBD1. TRBV23-1 is an ORF; its function is uncertain. The nucleotides are TGCGCCAGCACGAACAGGGGGCAAACGAACACCGGGGAGCTGTTTTTT. It translates to CASTNRGQTNTGELFF.